One sample yielded the 31 T cell receptor beta chains listed below, sequenced in a study of Ad26.COV2.S vaccination and SARS-CoV-2 variants. Treatment meaning: around 19 received Ad26.COV2.S at low or high dose, single or two shots; 5 received placebo; per-sample allocation not given. Day 63 following the first vaccine or placebo injection was when the samples were taken. Only in-frame clones appear in the TCRdb table, and some are missing; sequencing was by immunoSEQ multiplex PCR. The table lists over 450,000 clones, roughly nine tenths of them singletons. This specimen was peripheral blood, taken in a trial of Ad26.COV2.S vaccine versus placebo. These receptors were taken from a person aged 18-65 years who received the Ad26.COV2.S COVID-19 vaccine or a placebo.

The chain recombines TRBV6-5 with TRBJ1-2; no definite D call. Germline CDR1 is MNHEY and CDR2 is SVGAGI. With 4 bases removed from V and 8 bases from J, the gap between germline ends came to 11 bases. The CDR3 runs to 12 residues. Written as DNA, the CDR3 is TGTGCCAGCAGTTCGGACCTCGGAGGCTACACCTTC. Translating gives CASSSDLGGYTF.

The chain has TRBV19 and TRBJ1-1; 7 positions agree with TRBD1. Germline V CDR1 and CDR2: LNHDA, SQIVND (reference sequence). There are 16 residues in the CDR3. The junction had 5 bases not matched to a gene; V was cut back by 0 bases and J by 1 base. The CDR3 sequence is CASSIDLGTANTEAFF. CDR3 nucleotide sequence: TGTGCCAGTAGTATAGATCTTGGGACAGCGAACACTGAAGCTTTCTTT.

The CDR3: CASSYVEGWNYGYTF. The CDR3 nucleotides are TGTGCCAGCAGTTACGTGGAGGGTTGGAACTATGGCTACACCTTC. V gene TRBV6-2 or TRBV6-3 combines with J gene TRBJ1-2; D is unclear. This CDR3 has 15 residues. CDR1 is MNHEY and CDR2 is SVGEGT in the germline V gene. The V and J ends lost 2 bases and 2 bases respectively, with 12 bases between them.

V gene TRBV5-1 combines with J gene TRBJ1-3; tentative D call: TRBD1 (6 bases). V was cut by 1 base and J by 4 bases, with 12 bases left in between. This CDR3 region has 15 residues. Germline V gene lookup returns CDR1 SGHRS and CDR2 YFSETQ. As DNA, the CDR3 is TGCGCCAGCAGCTTGATGGGGGCCGGAGGAAACACCATATATTTT. This encodes CASSLMGAGGNTIYF. Supplemented by reference TRBV5-1 and TRBJ1-3, the full variable domain reads KAGVTQTPRYLIKTRGQQVTLSCSPISGHRSVSWYQQTPGQGLQFLFEYFSETQRNKGNFPGRFSGRQFSNSRSEMNVSTLELGDSALYLCASSLMGAGGNTIYFGEGSWLTVV.

The chain carries TRBV10-3 and TRBJ2-7, with 12 bases lining up with TRBD2. The V gene's germline CDR1 is ENHRY and CDR2 SYGVKD. The CDR3 runs to 18 residues. The J segment lost 1 base and the V segment lost 3 bases, leaving 10 bases of the junction unmatched. The chain's CDR3 is CAISDLVTSGRGSYEQYF. The CDR3 DNA is TGTGCCATCAGTGATTTGGTGACTAGCGGGAGAGGGTCCTACGAGCAGTACTTC.

This clone appeared a few times. CDR3 sequence reads: CASMGLGRTYEQYF. Written as DNA, the CDR3 is TGTGCCAGCATGGGGCTTGGGAGAACCTACGAGCAGTACTTC. This sequence joins TRBV2 and TRBJ2-7; D may be TRBD1 or TRBD2 (5 bases each). The CDR3 loop spans 14 amino acids. V gave up 7 bases and J gave up 2 bases, with 15 bases separating them. Germline V CDR1 and CDR2: SNHLY, FYNNEI.

V gene TRBV19 combines with J gene TRBJ1-5, with D maybe TRBD1 (6 bases). Per germline, CDR1 LNHDA and CDR2 SQIVND (reference sequence). Trimming pared 3 bases from V and 3 bases from J, leaving 15 bases between. The CDR3 loop spans 16 amino acids. The CDR3 nucleotides read TGTGCCAGTAGTATGACGGGGGGCTCCCACAATCAGCCCCAGCATTTT. Its translation: CASSMTGGSHNQPQHF.

The rearrangement joins TRBV2 to TRBJ2-7, with 7 bases that match TRBD2. Looked up from germline, CDR1 is SNHLY and CDR2 is FYNNEI. The CDR3 sequence is 17 residues long. V gave up 2 bases and J gave up 2 bases; unmatched junction bases: 12. Here the CDR3 DNA reads TGTGCCAGCAGTGAAAACCCCCGGTCTAGCGGAACCTACGAGCAGTACTTC. Amino acid sequence: CASSENPRSSGTYEQYF.

CDR3 sequence: CASSLAGPPTEQYF. CDR3 nucleotides: TGTGCCAGCAGCTTAGCGGGACCCCCGACCGAGCAGTACTTC. The chain couples TRBV7-9 to TRBJ2-7, with D possibly being TRBD1 or TRBD2 (5 bases each). The germline V gene has CDR1 SEHNR and CDR2 FQNEAQ (reference sequence). The CDR3 sequence is 14 residues long. Trimming removed 0 bases at V and 6 bases at J, with 12 bases between.

The V gene is TRBV5-1, the J gene TRBJ1-2; 9 nucleotides line up with TRBD1. Germline loops: CDR1 SGHRS, CDR2 YFSETQ. CDR3 length: 14 residues. With 4 bases clipped from V and 4 bases from J, the junction kept 5 bases outside the gene matches. The CDR3: CASSQGQGIYGYTF. In DNA form, the CDR3 reads TGCGCCAGCAGCCAGGGACAGGGTATCTATGGCTACACCTTC.

The CDR3 sequence is CASSYCLVDRPIKGYTF. CDR3 DNA: TGTGCCAGCAGTTACTGTCTGGTCGACAGGCCTATCAAAGGCTACACCTTC. V gene TRBV6-7 combines with J gene TRBJ1-2; D might be TRBD1 (6 bases). TRBV6-7 qualifies as an ORF whose function is uncertain. V lost 1 base, J lost 8 bases, and 23 bases lay in between. This CDR3 has 17 amino acids.

About this clone: Additional DNA sequences in this sample encode the identical CDR3. The chain links TRBV28 to TRBJ2-3, with 7 bases matching TRBD1. The length of the CDR3 is 14 residues. Germline CDR1 MDHEN, CDR2 SYDVKM. V lost 5 bases and J lost 3; bases outside the gene matches: 5. DNA of the CDR3: TGTGCCAGCAGTCTAGGGGGCTCAACAGATACGCAGTATTTT. This sequence encodes CASSLGGSTDTQYF.

The chain is built from TRBV19 and TRBJ2-2; D possibly corresponds to TRBD1 (5 bases). CDR1 and CDR2 (germline): LNHDA, SQIVND (reference sequence). This CDR3 region has 17 residues. Deletions cut 6 bases from V and 1 base from J, with 18 bases between. The CDR3 DNA reads as TGTGCCAGTAGGCGCAGGGCCTTCGACGAGAACACCGGGGAGCTGTTTTTT. Encoded protein: CASRRRAFDENTGELFF.

This clone was seen ten or more times. The V and J genes are TRBV25-1 and TRBJ2-7, with D possibly matching TRBD1 (6 bases). Germline lookup yields CDR1 MGHDK and CDR2 SYGVNS. The ends were cut back, 3 bases at V and 2 bases at J, with 11 bases in the middle. The CDR3 consists of 14 residues. The CDR3 bases are TGTGCCAGCAGTGATAAAGGGGGAGCCTACGAGCAGTACTTC. Protein sequence: CASSDKGGAYEQYF.

The chain is built from TRBV29-1 and TRBJ2-7; no reliable D call. Trimming removed 3 bases at V and 6 bases at J, with 21 bases between. Looked up from germline, CDR1 is SQVTM and CDR2 is ANQGSEA. The CDR3 runs to 15 residues. CDR3 amino acids: CSVDGEASDKGEQYF. Here the CDR3 DNA reads TGCAGCGTTGACGGTGAGGCCTCCGATAAAGGCGAGCAGTACTTC.

A remark on this clone: The same CDR3 is also encoded by other DNA sequences in this sample. The CDR3 reads CASSPSTDTQYF. The CDR3 nucleotides read TGTGCCAGCAGCCCCTCCACAGATACGCAGTATTTT. The chain has TRBV7-9 and TRBJ2-3; D is ambiguous. Trimming shortened V by 5 bases and J by 2 bases, and 5 bases separated the two germline ends. Germline CDR1 and CDR2: SEHNR and FQNEAQ (reference sequence). CDR3 length: 12 residues.

The chain employs TRBV6-5 and TRBJ1-5; D not certain. The V end was cut by 6 bases, the J end by 3 bases, with 15 bases between. The germline gives CDR1 MNHEY, CDR2 SVGAGI. The CDR3 runs 15 residues. CDR3 sequence (DNA): TGTGCCAGCAGCCGCGGCCTGGGGAACAATCAGCCCCAGCATTTT. Its translation is CASSRGLGNNQPQHF.

This clone was seen once. This chain connects TRBV7-9 to TRBJ2-7; D is ambiguous. V lost 0 bases to trimming and J lost 4 bases, with 7 bases between them. CDR3 size: 13 residues. CDR1 is SEHNR and CDR2 is FQNEAQ in the germline V gene (reference sequence). CDR3 nucleotide sequence: TGTGCCAGCAGCTTAGCATTGTCTTACGAGCAGTACTTC. Its translation: CASSLALSYEQYF.

The V call is TRBV6-5, the J call TRBJ1-4; D remains ambiguous. Trimming removed 3 bases from V and 0 bases from J, with 11 bases in between. CDR3 length equals 16 residues. In germline, CDR1 is MNHEY, CDR2 SVGAGI. The CDR3 sequence: CASSYRREATNEKLFF. The CDR3 DNA reads as TGTGCCAGCAGTTATCGTAGGGAAGCAACTAATGAAAAACTGTTTTTT.

This rearrangement joins TRBV30 to TRBJ1-4; D possibly corresponds to TRBD1 (5 bases). V was trimmed by 4 bases and J by 8 bases, leaving 29 bases between them. Germline V gene sequence: CDR1 GTSNPN, CDR2 SVGIG (reference sequence). CDR3 length: 18 residues. The CDR3 region is CAWTSPGQSIKGLEKLFF. DNA for the CDR3: TGTGCCTGGACATCCCCGGGGCAGTCCATCAAGGGTTTGGAAAAACTGTTTTTT.

The J gene is TRBJ2-3, the V gene TRBV12-3 or TRBV12-4; D is unresolved. V was clipped by 8 bases and J by 1 base, with 7 bases between them. The CDR3 is 12 amino acids. The CDR3 nucleotides read TGTGCCAGCTTAGCCCGCACAGATACGCAGTATTTT. Translated, it gives CASLARTDTQYF.

The V gene is TRBV4-2, the J gene TRBJ1-4; the D gene is possibly TRBD1 (5 bases). Between the trimmed V and J ends, which lost 4 bases and 4 bases, there was a span of 16 bases. CDR1 is LGHNA, CDR2 YNFKEQ, per germline. The CDR3 runs to 16 residues. The CDR3 DNA reads TGTGCCAGCAGCCCCTACAGCGGGGGGTTTAATGAAAAACTGTTTTTT. The encoded protein is CASSPYSGGFNEKLFF.

The gene calls are TRBV4-1 and TRBJ1-1; 8 nucleotides align to TRBD1. CDR1 MGHRA and CDR2 YSYEKL come from the germline V gene. The junction had 12 bases not matched to a gene; V was cut back by 0 bases and J by 0 bases. The length of the CDR3 is 19 residues. The CDR3 bases are TGCGCCAGCAGCCAAGAGGAGGGCAGGGGGCTCGACATGAACACTGAAGCTTTCTTT. Encoded protein: CASSQEEGRGLDMNTEAFF.

This clone occurred a few times. The V and J genes are TRBV4-3 and TRBJ1-1, with D maybe TRBD1 (5 bases). This CDR3 has 15 residues. V dropped 5 bases and J dropped 1 base, with 14 bases sitting between them. The germline V gene encodes CDR1 LGHNA and CDR2 YSLEER. CDR3 bases: TGCGCCAGCAGCTTACAACCTCAGGGGAACACTGAAGCTTTCTTT. Its translation: CASSLQPQGNTEAFF.

Concerning this clone: This same CDR3 is encoded by further DNA sequences in the sample. The chain is built from TRBV27 and TRBJ2-7, with TRBD1 matching 7 bases. After removal of 2 bases from V and 1 base from J, the junction contained 2 bases not matched to a gene. CDR1 MNHEY and CDR2 SMNVEV come from the germline V gene (reference sequence). The CDR3 covers 14 residues. CDR3 protein: CASSLKGASYEQYF. The CDR3 nucleotides read TGTGCCAGCAGTTTAAAGGGGGCATCCTACGAGCAGTACTTC.

The chain links TRBV6-6 to TRBJ2-5, with TRBD1 identical over 9 bases. V lost 5 bases, J lost 1 base, and 14 bases stayed unmatched. CDR1 is MNHNY and CDR2 is SVGAGI in the germline V gene (reference sequence). The CDR3 is 18 residues long. CDR3 sequence: CASSPRPGQGGPQETQYF. The CDR3, as DNA: TGTGCCAGCAGTCCGCGTCCGGGACAGGGAGGCCCCCAAGAGACCCAGTACTTC.

This clone was observed once. The CDR3, as DNA: TGTGCCATCAGTGAACCGAGGACAGGGTTTGGGCTAGAGACCCAGTACTTC. Amino acids: CAISEPRTGFGLETQYF. The chain recombines TRBV10-3 with TRBJ2-5; 8 bases are a match to TRBD1. V lost 3 bases to trimming and J lost 4 bases; unmatched junction nucleotides: 13. The V gene's germline CDR1 is ENHRY and CDR2 SYGVKD. There are 17 residues in the CDR3.

The chain carries TRBV13 and TRBJ1-2; the D is unclear. V was clipped by 2 bases and J by 0 bases, with 10 bases between them. Germline V lookup: CDR1 PRHDT, CDR2 FYEKMQ (reference sequence). This CDR3 has 15 residues. In DNA, the CDR3 is TGTGCCAGCAGCTTACGGCACACTCCTAACTATGGCTACACCTTC. Translating gives CASSLRHTPNYGYTF. Together with reference TRBV13 and TRBJ1-2, the CDR3 gives the full variable domain: AAGVIQSPRHLIKEKRETATLKCYPIPRHDTVYWYQQGPGQDPQFLISFYEKMQSDKGSIPDRFSAQQFSDYHSELNMSSLELGDSALYFCASSLRHTPNYGYTFGSGTRLTVV.

This clone was seen at least ten times. The chain employs TRBV11-2 and TRBJ2-7; D possibly corresponds to TRBD1 (5 bases). The V end was cut by 2 bases, the J end by 3 bases, with 8 bases between. The CDR3 length is 13 residues. From germline, CDR1 is SGHAT and CDR2 FQNNGV. This chain's CDR3 is CASSLQQVYEQYF. The CDR3 region has the DNA TGTGCCAGCAGCTTACAACAGGTCTACGAGCAGTACTTC. The full variable domain, rest sourced from reference TRBV11-2 and TRBJ2-7, is EAGVAQSPRYKIIEKRQSVAFWCNPISGHATLYWYQQILGQGPKLLIQFQNNGVVDDSQLPKDRFSAERLKGVDSTLKIQPAKLEDSAVYLCASSLQQVYEQYFGPGTRLTVT.

The V call is TRBV30, the J call TRBJ2-5; a weak D match, TRBD2 (6 bases). Germline V gene lookup returns CDR1 GTSNPN and CDR2 SVGIG (reference sequence). The CDR3 spans 14 residues. V was clipped by 4 bases and J by 5 bases, with 17 bases between them. CDR3 sequence (DNA): TGTGCCTGGACCCTGGGGGGTTCGTCGGAGACCCAGTACTTC. This gives the protein CAWTLGGSSETQYF.

The chain has TRBV21-1 and TRBJ2-1; the table's D call, TRBD2, was not checked against the DNA. TRBV21-1 is a known pseudogene. CDR3 length equals 17 residues. The CDR3 loop is CASSPPRLALLTNEQFF. As DNA, the CDR3 is TGTGCCAGCAGCCCCCCTCGGCTAGCTTTATTAACGAATGAGCAGTTCTTC.